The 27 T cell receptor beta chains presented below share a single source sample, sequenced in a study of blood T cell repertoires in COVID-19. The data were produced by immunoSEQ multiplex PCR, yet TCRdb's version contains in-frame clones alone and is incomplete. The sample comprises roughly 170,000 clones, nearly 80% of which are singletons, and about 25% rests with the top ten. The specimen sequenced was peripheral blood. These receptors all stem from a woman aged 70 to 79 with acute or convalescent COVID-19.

CDR3 loop: CASSILRANYGYTF. Written as DNA, the CDR3 is TGTGCCAGTAGTATATTGAGAGCTAACTATGGCTACACCTTC. The chain joins TRBV19 to TRBJ1-2, with D uncertain. The CDR3 length is 14 residues. V was trimmed by 2 bases and J by 0 bases, leaving 7 bases between them. CDR1 and CDR2 from the germline V gene are LNHDA and SQIVND (reference sequence).

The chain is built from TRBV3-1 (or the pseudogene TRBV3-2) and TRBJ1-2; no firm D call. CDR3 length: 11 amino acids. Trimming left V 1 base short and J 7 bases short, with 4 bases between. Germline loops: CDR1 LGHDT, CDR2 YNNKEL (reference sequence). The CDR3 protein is CASSQARGYTF. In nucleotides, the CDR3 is TGTGCCAGCAGCCAAGCCCGTGGCTACACCTTC.

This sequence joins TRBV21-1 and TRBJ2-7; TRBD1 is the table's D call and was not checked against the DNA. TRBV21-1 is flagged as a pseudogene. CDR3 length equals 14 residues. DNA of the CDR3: TGTGCCGGTTATACAGGGAATTCGTCCTACGAGCAGTACTTC. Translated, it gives CAGYTGNSSYEQYF.

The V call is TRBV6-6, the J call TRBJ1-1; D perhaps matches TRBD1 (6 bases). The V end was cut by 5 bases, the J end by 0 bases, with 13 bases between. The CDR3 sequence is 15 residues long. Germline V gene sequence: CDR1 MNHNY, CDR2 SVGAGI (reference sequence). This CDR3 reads CASSPLGTLNTEAFF. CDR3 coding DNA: TGTGCCAGCAGTCCACTCGGGACACTGAACACTGAAGCTTTCTTT.

CDR3 residues: CASSPERLNEKLFF. The CDR3, as DNA: TGTGCCAGTAGTCCCGAGAGACTGAATGAAAAACTGTTTTTT. The V and J genes are TRBV19 and TRBJ1-4, with unresolved D. Per the germline V gene, CDR1 is LNHDA and CDR2 is SQIVND (reference sequence). Trimming removed 5 bases from V and 5 bases from J, with 12 bases in between. This CDR3 region has 14 residues. The complete variable domain, with remaining parts taken from reference TRBV19 and TRBJ1-4, reads DGGITQSPKYLFRKEGQNVTLSCEQNLNHDAMYWYRQDPGQGLRLIYYSQIVNDFQKGDIAEGYSVSREKKESFPLTVTSAQKNPTAFYLCASSPERLNEKLFFGSGTQLSVL.

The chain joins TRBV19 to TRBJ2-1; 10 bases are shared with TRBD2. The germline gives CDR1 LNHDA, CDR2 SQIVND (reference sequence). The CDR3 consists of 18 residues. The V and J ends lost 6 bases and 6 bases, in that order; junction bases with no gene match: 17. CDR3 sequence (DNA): TGTGCCAGTAGCTTGGGGGATCCTAGCGGGAGAAGGTCCAATGAGCAGTTCTTC. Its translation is CASSLGDPSGRRSNEQFF.

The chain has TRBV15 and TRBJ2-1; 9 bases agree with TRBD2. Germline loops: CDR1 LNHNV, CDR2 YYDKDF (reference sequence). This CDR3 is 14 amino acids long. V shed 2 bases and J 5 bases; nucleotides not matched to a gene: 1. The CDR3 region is CATSRRLADNEQFF. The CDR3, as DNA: TGTGCCACCAGCAGACGACTAGCGGACAATGAGCAGTTCTTC. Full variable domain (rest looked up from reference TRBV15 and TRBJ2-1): DAMVIQNPRYQVTQFGKPVTLSCSQTLNHNVMYWYQQKSSQAPKLLFHYYDKDFNNEADTPDNFQSRRPNTSFCFLDIRSPGLGDTAMYLCATSRRLADNEQFFGPGTRLTVL.

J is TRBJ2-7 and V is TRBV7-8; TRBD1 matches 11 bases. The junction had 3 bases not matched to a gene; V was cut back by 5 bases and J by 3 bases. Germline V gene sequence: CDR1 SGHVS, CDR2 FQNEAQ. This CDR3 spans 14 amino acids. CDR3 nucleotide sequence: TGTGCCAGCAGCGGACAGGGGGCTTACTACGAGCAGTACTTC. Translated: CASSGQGAYYEQYF. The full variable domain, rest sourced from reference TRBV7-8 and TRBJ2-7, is GAGVSQSPRYKVAKRGQDVALRCDPISGHVSLFWYQQALGQGPEFLTYFQNEAQLDKSGLPSDRFFAERPEGSVSTLKIQRTQQEDSAVYLCASSGQGAYYEQYFGPGTRLTVT.

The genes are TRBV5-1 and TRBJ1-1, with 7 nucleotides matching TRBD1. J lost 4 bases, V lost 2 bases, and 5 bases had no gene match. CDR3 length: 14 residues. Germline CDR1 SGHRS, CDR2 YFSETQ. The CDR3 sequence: CASSFRQGGTEAFF. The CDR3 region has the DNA TGCGCCAGCAGCTTCAGACAGGGCGGCACTGAAGCTTTCTTT.

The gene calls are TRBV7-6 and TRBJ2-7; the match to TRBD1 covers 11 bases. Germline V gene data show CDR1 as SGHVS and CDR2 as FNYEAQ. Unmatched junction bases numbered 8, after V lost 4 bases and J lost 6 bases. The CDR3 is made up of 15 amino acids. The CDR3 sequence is CASSSDRDRGFEQYF. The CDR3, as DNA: TGTGCCAGCAGCTCGGACCGGGACAGGGGGTTCGAGCAGTACTTC.

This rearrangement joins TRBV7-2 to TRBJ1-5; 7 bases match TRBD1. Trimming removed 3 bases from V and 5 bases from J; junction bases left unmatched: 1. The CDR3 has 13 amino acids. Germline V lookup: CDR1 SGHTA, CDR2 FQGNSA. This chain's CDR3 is CASSFTGDQPQHF. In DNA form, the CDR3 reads TGTGCCAGCAGCTTTACAGGGGATCAGCCCCAGCATTTT. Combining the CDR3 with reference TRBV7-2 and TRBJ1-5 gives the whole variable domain GAGVSQSPSNKVTEKGKDVELRCDPISGHTALYWYRQSLGQGLEFLIYFQGNSAPDKSGLPSDRFSAERTGGSVSTLTIQRTQQEDSAVYLCASSFTGDQPQHFGDGTRLSIL.

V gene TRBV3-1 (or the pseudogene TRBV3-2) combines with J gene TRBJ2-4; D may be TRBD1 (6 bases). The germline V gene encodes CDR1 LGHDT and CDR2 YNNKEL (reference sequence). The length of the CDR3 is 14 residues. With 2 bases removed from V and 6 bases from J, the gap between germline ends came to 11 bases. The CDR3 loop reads CASSQNRVGNIQYF. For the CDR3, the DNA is TGTGCCAGCAGCCAAAACAGGGTCGGAAACATTCAGTACTTC.

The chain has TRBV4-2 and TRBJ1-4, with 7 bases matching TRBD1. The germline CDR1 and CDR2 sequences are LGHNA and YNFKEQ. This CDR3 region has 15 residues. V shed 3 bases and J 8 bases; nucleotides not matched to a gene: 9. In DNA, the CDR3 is TGTGCCAGCAGCCAGATAACAGGGGTTGACGAAAAACTGTTTTTT. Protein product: CASSQITGVDEKLFF.

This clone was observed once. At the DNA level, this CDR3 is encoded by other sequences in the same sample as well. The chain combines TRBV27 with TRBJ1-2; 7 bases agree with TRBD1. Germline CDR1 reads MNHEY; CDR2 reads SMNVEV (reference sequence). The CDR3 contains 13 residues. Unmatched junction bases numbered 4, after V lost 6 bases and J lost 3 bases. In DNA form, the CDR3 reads TGTGCCAGCAGCCCCGACAGGGACTATGGCTACACCTTC. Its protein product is CASSPDRDYGYTF.

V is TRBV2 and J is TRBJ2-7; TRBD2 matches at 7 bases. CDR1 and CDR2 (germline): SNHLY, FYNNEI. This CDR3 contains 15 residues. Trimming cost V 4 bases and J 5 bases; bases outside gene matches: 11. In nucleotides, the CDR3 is TGTGCCAGCAGTGGTAGTAGCGGGCCCTTCAACGAGCAGTACTTC. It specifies CASSGSSGPFNEQYF.

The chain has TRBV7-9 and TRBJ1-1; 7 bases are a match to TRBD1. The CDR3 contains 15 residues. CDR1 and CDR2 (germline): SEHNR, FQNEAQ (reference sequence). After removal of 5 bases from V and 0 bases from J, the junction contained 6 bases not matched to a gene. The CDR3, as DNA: TGTGCCAGCAGCAAGGGACAGTTTATGAACACTGAAGCTTTCTTT. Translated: CASSKGQFMNTEAFF.

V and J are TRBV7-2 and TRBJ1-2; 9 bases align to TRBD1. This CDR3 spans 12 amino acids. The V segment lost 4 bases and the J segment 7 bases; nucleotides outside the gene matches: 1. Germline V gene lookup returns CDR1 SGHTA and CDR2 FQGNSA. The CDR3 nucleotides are TGTGCCAGCAGCTGGGGACAGGGTGGCTACACCTTC. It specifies CASSWGQGGYTF.

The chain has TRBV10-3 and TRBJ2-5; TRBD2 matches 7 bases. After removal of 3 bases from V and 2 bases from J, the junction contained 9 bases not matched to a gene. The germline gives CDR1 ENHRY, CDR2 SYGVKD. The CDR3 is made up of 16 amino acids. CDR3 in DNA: TGTGCCATCAGTGACGGACTAGGCCCGCAACAAGAGACCCAGTACTTC. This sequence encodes CAISDGLGPQQETQYF.

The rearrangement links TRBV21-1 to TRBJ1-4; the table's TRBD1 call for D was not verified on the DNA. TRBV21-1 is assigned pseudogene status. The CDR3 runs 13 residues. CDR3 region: CASSSPTGEKLFF. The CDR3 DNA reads TGTGCCAGCAGCTCACCAACAGGGGAAAAACTGTTTTTT.

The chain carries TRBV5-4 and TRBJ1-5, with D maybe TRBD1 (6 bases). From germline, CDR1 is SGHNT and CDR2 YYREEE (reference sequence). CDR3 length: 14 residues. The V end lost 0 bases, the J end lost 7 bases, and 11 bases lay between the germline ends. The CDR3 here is CASSLGAGDQPQHF. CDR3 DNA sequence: TGTGCCAGCAGCTTGGGGGCAGGGGACCAGCCCCAGCATTTT.

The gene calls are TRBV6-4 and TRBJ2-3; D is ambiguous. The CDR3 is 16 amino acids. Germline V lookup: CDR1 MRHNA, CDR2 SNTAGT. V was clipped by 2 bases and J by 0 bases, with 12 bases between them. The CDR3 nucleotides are TGTGCCAGCAGTGACGCTCCGGCGGCTAGCACAGATACGCAGTATTTT. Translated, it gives CASSDAPAASTDTQYF.

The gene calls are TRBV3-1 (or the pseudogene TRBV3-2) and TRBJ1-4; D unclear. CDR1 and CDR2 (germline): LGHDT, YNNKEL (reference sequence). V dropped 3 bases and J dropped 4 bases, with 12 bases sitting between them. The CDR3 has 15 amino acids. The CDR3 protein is CASSHGGLGNEKLFF. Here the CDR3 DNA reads TGTGCCAGCAGCCACGGAGGGCTAGGTAATGAAAAACTGTTTTTT.

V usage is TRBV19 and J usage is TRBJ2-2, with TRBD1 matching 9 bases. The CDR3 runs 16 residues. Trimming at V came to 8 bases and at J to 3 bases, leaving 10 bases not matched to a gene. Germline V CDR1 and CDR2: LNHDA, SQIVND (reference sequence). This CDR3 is CASRQGELLDTGELFF. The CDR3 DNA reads TGTGCCAGTCGACAGGGGGAGCTGTTGGACACCGGGGAGCTGTTTTTT. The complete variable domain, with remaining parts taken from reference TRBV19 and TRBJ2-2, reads DGGITQSPKYLFRKEGQNVTLSCEQNLNHDAMYWYRQDPGQGLRLIYYSQIVNDFQKGDIAEGYSVSREKKESFPLTVTSAQKNPTAFYLCASRQGELLDTGELFFGEGSRLTVL.

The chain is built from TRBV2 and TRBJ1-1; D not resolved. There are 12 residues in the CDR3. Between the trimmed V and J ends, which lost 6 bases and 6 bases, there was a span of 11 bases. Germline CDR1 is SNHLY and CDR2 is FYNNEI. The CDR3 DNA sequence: TGTGCCAGCAGGGAGTGGCGAGCTGAAGCTTTCTTT. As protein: CASREWRAEAFF.

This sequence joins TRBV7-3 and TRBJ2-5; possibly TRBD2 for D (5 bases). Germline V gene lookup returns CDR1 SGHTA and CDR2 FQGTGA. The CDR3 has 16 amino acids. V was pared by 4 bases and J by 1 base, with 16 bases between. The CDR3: CASSSWRGQGQETQYF. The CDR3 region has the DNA TGTGCCAGCAGCTCCTGGAGAGGGCAAGGCCAAGAGACCCAGTACTTC. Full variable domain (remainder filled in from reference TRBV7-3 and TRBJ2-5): GAGVSQTPSNKVTEKGKYVELRCDPISGHTALYWYRQSLGQGPEFLIYFQGTGAADDSGLPNDRFFAVRPEGSVSTLKIQRTERGDSAVYLCASSSWRGQGQETQYFGPGTRLLVL.

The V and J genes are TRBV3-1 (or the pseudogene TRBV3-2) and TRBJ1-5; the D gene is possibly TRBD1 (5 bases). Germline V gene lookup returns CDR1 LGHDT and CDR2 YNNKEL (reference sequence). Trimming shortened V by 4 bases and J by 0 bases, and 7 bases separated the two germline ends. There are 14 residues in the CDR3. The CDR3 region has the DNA TGTGCCAGCAGCCGCAGGGATAGCAATCAGCCCCAGCATTTT. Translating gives CASSRRDSNQPQHF.

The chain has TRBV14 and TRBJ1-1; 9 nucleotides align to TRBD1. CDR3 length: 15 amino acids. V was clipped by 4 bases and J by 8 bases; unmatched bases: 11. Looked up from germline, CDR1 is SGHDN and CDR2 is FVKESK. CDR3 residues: CASSRAPGQGTEAFF. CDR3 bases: TGTGCCAGCAGCCGAGCCCCGGGACAGGGAACGGAAGCTTTCTTT.